This T cell receptor beta chain was identified in a study of metastatic and nonmetastatic thyroid tumors. Thyroid surgery was preceded by no treatment in any patient. TCRdb re-analyzed the PCR reads using MiXCR. Among approximately 34,000 clones, over 15% were seen once, and the ten largest hold about 10%. This clone is classed as medium-sized. The V end was cut by 6 bases, the J end by 4 bases, with 10 bases between. Germline values: CDR1 MNHNS, CDR2 SASEGT. The CDR3 is 13 amino acids. The receptor comes from a female donor with papillary thyroid cancer or a benign thyroid nodule (not recorded which). Some clones in this sample may be carry-over from other donors' samples. The chain combines TRBV6-1 with TRBJ1-5, with D possibly being TRBD1 (6 bases). Sequencing was carried out using blood. The CDR3 DNA follows: TGTGCCAGCAGCCGGGGGACAAATCAGCCCCAGCATTTT. Its protein is CASSRGTNQPQHF.